What follows describes a single T cell receptor (beta chain). No cognate antigen has been identified for it. No base-level quality is on record; no much larger clone is a single base apart. This sample is part of a study of shared clonotypes between healthy human individuals (dated by TCRdb to 2018 to 2021). A note on the overall study: A couple of women and three men aged 18 to 49 years were included in the cohort. Per donor, leukapheresis produced somewhere between about 0.85 and 10 billion PBMCs. For each donor, CD4 naive and CD4 memory were each run on three plates, CD8 naive on two plates, and CD8 memory on one plate. Different laboratories and diverse techniques were used to prepare libraries and sequence TCR repertoires, to increase sequencing depth and limit assay-specific biases. To estimate repertoire size and how much clonotypes are shared between individuals, the study performed deep sequencing of blood TCR repertoires from five healthy adults.

Using the deep immunoSEQ assay, TCR CDR3 regions were amplified from genomic DNA by multiplex PCR. Extracted genomic DNA from each cell subset was distributed evenly across all wells of several immunoSEQ 96-well plates, and each plate was treated as a replicate. For sorted subsets, approximately 200 ng of genomic DNA, equivalent to some 33,000 T cell genomes, went into each replicate PCR. Purified libraries were quantified with a Qubit 3.0 fluorometer, sized on a Bioanalyzer 2100, and re-quantified with the KAPA Library Quantification kit. Every immunoSEQ 96-well plate was sequenced on a separate single-read 150-cycle Illumina NextSeq 550 flow cell. In the source study's methods: Because the immunoSEQ output included only junctional sequences and no quality scores, the filtering could not be the same as the filtering used for full-length reads. Sequences were annotated with PyIR, a Python wrapper for IgBLAST v1.9, and V/J genes and CDR3 were assigned using IMGT germline references. Reads with weak V/J assignments (E-value above 1e-6), missing CDR3, stop codons, out-of-frame junctions, or ambiguous translated residues were removed. A V3J clonotype was defined by an identical inferred V gene, J gene, and CDR3 amino acid sequence. The percentage overlap between two repertoires was calculated by dividing the number of shared unique clonotypes by the size of the smaller repertoire. Repertoire richness was assessed with RTK rarefaction, the Chao1 estimator, and Recon v2.1 estimates of unobserved clonotypes. OLGA was used to compute generation probabilities for all TCRbeta clonotypes that the gDNA method yielded from a handful of donors. Held by TCRdb, this immuneACCESS table contains in-frame sequences only and omits some clones. Under half of the omission traces to an unresolved V gene where checked; the cause of the rest is unknown. The V and J calls and clone size come from that table; D and trimming were worked out from the DNA. For this sample there are around 2,000,000 clones; roughly 95% appear just once. The ten biggest clones cover 0.9% to 1.5% of the sample.

CD8 naive samples consisted of CD45RO-negative cells that were positively selected for CCR7, yielding a CD45RA+CCR7+ population without TemRA cells. The donors were healthy, HIV-negative adults with no recently reported acute infections or vaccinations. Only Caucasian adults living in Nashville, Tennessee, USA were represented among the donors. After blood collection by leukapheresis, PBMCs were isolated using Ficoll-Histopaque density gradient centrifugation and then cryopreserved in the vapor phase of liquid nitrogen. Analytical flow cytometry was used to check the purity and quantity of every magnetically sorted T cell population. From each sorted fraction, genomic DNA was isolated and quantified by UV absorbance on a Nanodrop 2000c. On the study overall, not on this receptor specifically: Incomplete sequencing was indicated by rarefaction of sorted-subset datasets, despite the large sequencing depth. Because the study included a small number of donors, the genetic and exposure-history diversity represented was limited. Across a few donors, about 4.5% of naive CD4, approximately 4% of naive CD8, about 2.3% of memory CD4, and 0.4% of memory CD8 clonotypes were shared. Clonotypes shared by all four sorted-subset donors showed higher generation probabilities than non-shared clonotypes. Larger estimated clonotype richness was generally found for naive subsets than for memory subsets. Pairwise subsampling indicated that sequencing depth was expected to affect the degree of clonotype sharing among donors. Sampling was restricted to blood, and TCR repertoires in tissue are likely to differ from TCR repertoires in blood.

CDR1 and CDR2, per the germline V gene (reference sequence), are LNHNV and YYDKDF. V is pared back by 1 base and J by 1 base, with 10 bases lying between the germline termini. From the cysteine through the phenylalanine, the CDR3 covers 15 amino acids. Of the read, only the CDR3 DNA is kept; its 45 bases are in frame from base 1. Source material: naive CD8+ T cells sorted from blood. The cell subset or site label on this specimen signifies: CD45RA+CCR7+. The V gene is TRBV15 and the J gene is TRBJ2-5; 5 matching bases give a weak D call of TRBD1. The clonotype originates from a man younger than 35 in good health. The sequenced DNA: TGTGCCACCAGCAGAGTTACAGGAACCCAAGAGACCCAGTACTTC. Translated, this gives CATSRVTGTQETQYF.